The 6 T cell receptor beta chains below all came from one sample that was sequenced in a study of blood T cell repertoires in COVID-19. Assay used: immunoSEQ multiplex PCR; TCRdb lists only in-frame clones, some missing. Altogether more than 25,000 clones are present, around 91% being singletons, with the ten largest covering roughly 9.1%. The sequenced sample consisted of peripheral blood. The source is a man in his sixties with acute or convalescent COVID-19.

The chain has TRBV14 and TRBJ2-7, with 8 bases matching TRBD2. The CDR3 totals 18 residues. Trimming took 1 base from V and 5 from J; bases not matched to a gene: 16. Germline V gene sequence: CDR1 SGHDN, CDR2 FVKESK. The CDR3 protein is CASSQVWPSRGGADEQYF. The CDR3 bases are TGTGCCAGCAGCCAAGTTTGGCCGTCACGGGGGGGCGCCGACGAGCAGTACTTC. The variable domain in full, completed from reference TRBV14 and TRBJ2-7, reads EAGVTQFPSHSVIEKGQTVTLRCDPISGHDNLYWYRRVMGKEIKFLLHFVKESKQDESGMPNNRFLAERTGGTYSTLKVQPAELEDSGVYFCASSQVWPSRGGADEQYFGPGTRLTVT.

The chain uses TRBV15 and TRBJ2-7; 7 nucleotides line up with TRBD1. CDR3 length: 14 residues. Germline lookup yields CDR1 LNHNV and CDR2 YYDKDF (reference sequence). J was trimmed by 4 bases and V by 2 bases; bases with no gene match: 5. The CDR3 loop reads CATSRQQGKYEQYF. The CDR3 DNA sequence: TGTGCCACCAGCAGACAACAGGGGAAGTACGAGCAGTACTTC.

This CDR3 reads CASSRGLAGGEQYF. The CDR3 DNA follows: TGTGCCAGCAGCCGGGGACTAGCGGGAGGCGAGCAGTACTTC. The chain links TRBV7-9 to TRBJ2-7; the match to TRBD2 covers 15 bases. V was pared by 5 bases and J by 6 bases, with 2 bases of the junction left unmatched. This CDR3 contains 14 residues. CDR1 and CDR2 (germline): SEHNR, FQNEAQ (reference sequence).

This clone was counted only a few times. The DNA for the CDR3 is TGTGCCAGCAGCTTAGTGGGGGCGCTGGGCGGGACTGAAGCTTTCTTT. Translated: CASSLVGALGGTEAFF. V gene TRBV7-9 combines with J gene TRBJ1-1; tentative D call: TRBD1 (6 bases). Trimming took off 1 base at V and 5 bases at J, with 17 bases between the two ends. This CDR3 region has 16 residues. Germline V gene sequence: CDR1 SEHNR, CDR2 FQNEAQ (reference sequence).

This clone occurred a few times. CDR3 loop: CATRRDSHLAKNIQYF. In DNA form, the CDR3 reads TGTGCCACCAGGCGGGACTCCCACTTAGCCAAAAACATTCAGTACTTC. The chain uses TRBV15 and TRBJ2-4; perhaps TRBD2 as D (6 bases). CDR1 and CDR2 (germline): LNHNV, YYDKDF (reference sequence). Trimming removed 6 bases at V and 0 bases at J, with 15 bases between. This CDR3 region has 16 residues.

The chain carries TRBV5-4 and TRBJ2-3, with a weak D call TRBD1 (6 bases). Germline CDR1 and CDR2: SGHNT and YYREEE (reference sequence). Trimming pared 6 bases from V and 0 bases from J, leaving 11 bases between. CDR3 length: 14 residues. The CDR3 is CASTRTDSTDTQYF. In DNA form, the CDR3 reads TGTGCCAGCACCCGGACAGACAGCACAGATACGCAGTATTTT.